These T cell receptor beta chains were read from a single sample in a study of T cells in Graves' hyperthyroidism and ophthalmopathy. MiXCR was run by TCRdb on the multiplex PCR reads, yielding one entry per CDR3 protein. The sample shows around 400,000 distinct CDR3 sequences, approximately 25% of them seen only once. The sequenced sample was blood. The receptors shown here come from a man in his fifties with Graves' hyperthyroidism. Both conserved end residues are part of each CDR3. D genes are given only for firm matches. The size of a clone is reported for some rows only, either as once, few or many, or as a class for expanded clones.

j_call: TRBJ2-2; d_call: TRBD2; clone_size: many; v_call: TRBV6-1; cdr3_aa: CASTLKLPTGGSFFFWTGELFF; cdr3_nt: TGTGCCAGCACTCTCAAATTACCGACTGGCGGGAGTTTTTTCTTCTGGACCGGGGAGCTGTTTTTT
j_call: TRBJ2-7; d_call: TRBD2; clone_size: few; v_call: TRBV6-5; cdr3_aa: CASSYSPTSGGAAEQYF; cdr3_nt: TGTGCCAGCAGTTACTCCCCGACTAGCGGGGGTGCGGCTGAGCAGTACTTC
j_call: TRBJ2-5; d_call: TRBD1; clone_size: -; v_call: TRBV5-1; cdr3_aa: CASSLGTGTAETQYF; cdr3_nt: TGCGCCAGCAGCTTGGGGACAGGGACGGCGGAGACCCAGTACTTC
j_call: TRBJ1-2; d_call: -; clone_size: few; v_call: TRBV28; cdr3_aa: CASSLRRRDYGYTF; cdr3_nt: TGTGCCAGCAGTTTACGTCGAAGGGACTATGGCTACACCTTC
j_call: TRBJ2-3; d_call: TRBD2; clone_size: few; v_call: TRBV30; cdr3_aa: CAWSQLAGLADTQYF; cdr3_nt: TGTGCCTGGAGCCAACTAGCGGGTCTTGCAGATACGCAGTATTTT
j_call: TRBJ2-3; d_call: -; clone_size: -; v_call: TRBV20-1; cdr3_aa: CSASPYSGLTDTQYF; cdr3_nt: TGCAGTGCTAGTCCCTACAGCGGCCTCACAGATACGCAGTATTTT
j_call: TRBJ2-7; d_call: TRBD1; clone_size: few; v_call: TRBV7-9; cdr3_aa: CASSPTSVGTGRTYEQYF; cdr3_nt: TGTGCCAGCAGCCCTACCTCTGTTGGGACAGGGAGAACCTACGAGCAGTACTTC
j_call: TRBJ2-7; d_call: TRBD1; clone_size: few; v_call: TRBV6-1; cdr3_aa: CASRQGAPKYEQYF; cdr3_nt: TGTGCCAGCAGGCAGGGGGCCCCCAAGTACGAGCAGTACTTC
j_call: TRBJ2-5; d_call: -; clone_size: few; v_call: TRBV3-1; cdr3_aa: CASSQEARAQETQYF; cdr3_nt: TGTGCCAGCAGCCAAGAGGCCAGGGCCCAGGAGACCCAGTACTTC
j_call: TRBJ1-2; d_call: -; clone_size: -; v_call: TRBV29-1; cdr3_aa: CSVEIPGEPHYGYTF; cdr3_nt: TGCAGCGTTGAGATTCCCGGTGAGCCTCACTATGGCTACACCTTC
j_call: TRBJ2-3; d_call: TRBD2; clone_size: few; v_call: TRBV12-3/TRBV12-4; cdr3_aa: CASLLAGTGDTQYF; cdr3_nt: TGTGCCAGCCTACTAGCGGGGACGGGAGATACGCAGTATTTT
j_call: TRBJ2-7; d_call: -; clone_size: -; v_call: TRBV25-1; cdr3_aa: CASGPRYEQYF; cdr3_nt: TGTGCCAGTGGGCCACGCTACGAGCAGTACTTC
j_call: TRBJ2-6; d_call: -; clone_size: -; v_call: TRBV10-2; cdr3_aa: CASSESRSGIGANVLTF; cdr3_nt: TGCGCCAGCAGTGAGTCGCGATCCGGGATTGGGGCCAACGTCCTGACTTTC
j_call: TRBJ2-5; d_call: -; clone_size: once; v_call: TRBV4-1; cdr3_aa: CASRRGSETQYF; cdr3_nt: TGCGCCAGCAGACGAGGTTCAGAGACCCAGTACTTC
j_call: TRBJ2-2; d_call: TRBD2; clone_size: -; v_call: TRBV30; cdr3_aa: CAWSPLGLAGGPRELFF; cdr3_nt: TGTGCCTGGAGCCCACTCGGACTAGCGGGAGGGCCTCGGGAGCTGTTTTTT